This record covers a single T cell receptor (gamma chain). One base away lies a much larger clone, so this may be a sequencing read error. These data are taken from a study of gamma-delta chains in newborns, infants, children. Turning to the study itself: Microbial exposure reportedly drives polyclonal innate γδ T cell expansion after birth.

TCRdb re-called the reads with CATT. The sample records approximately 860 gamma-chain clones, 39% being singletons. The CDR3 is 14 residues long. The germline gives CDR1 EGSTGY, CDR2 YDSYTSSV. Material for sequencing was blood. No call exists for the J gene, whereas the V gene is TRGV4. This clonotype originated in a child who was a newborn, infant or young child, either healthy, febrile or measles-vaccinated (not recorded which). The CDR3 here is CATWDGIDYYKKLF. CDR3 coding DNA: TGTGCCACCTGGGATGGGATCGATTATTATAAGAAGCTCTTT.